Following are 10 T cell receptor beta chains from one sample sequenced in a study of beta chain features in type 1 diabetes. All of the isolated RNA was reverse transcribed, so expressed TCRB transcripts were sequenced. Produced via immunoSEQ multiplex PCR; TCRdb's table is partial and in-frame only. Of under 850,000 clones listed, roughly 13% are singletons. General study points: Moderate but significant shortening of TCRB CDR3s was recorded in all four CD4+ subsets from Type 1 diabetes patients.

For these receptors, no antigen is known. The sample comprised naive CD4+ T cells from blood. The receptor set was obtained from a man between 18 and 35 years old with type 1 diabetes.

This clone was observed a handful of times. The chain is built from TRBV7-2 and TRBJ2-7, with 10 bases aligning to TRBD2. V lost 7 bases and J lost 0; bases outside the gene matches: 6. CDR1 and CDR2 (germline): SGHTA, FQGNSA. CDR3 size: 15 residues. The CDR3 DNA reads as TGTGCCAGCACCCTGGGACTAGCGTACTCCTACGAGCAGTACTTC. Translated, it gives CASTLGLAYSYEQYF.

V usage is TRBV7-6 and J usage is TRBJ1-1, with D hard to call. Trimming left V 5 bases short and J 5 bases short, with 15 bases between. The CDR3 runs 14 residues. The V gene's germline CDR1 is SGHVS and CDR2 FNYEAQ. CDR3 in DNA: TGTGCCAGCAGCCCCCAAACCTTTGGGACTGAAGCTTTCTTT. Protein sequence: CASSPQTFGTEAFF.

This clone has more than one count but fewer than ten. The chain uses TRBV12-5 and TRBJ2-5; the D is unclear. CDR3 length: 15 residues. V was cut by 2 bases and J by 7 bases, with 17 bases left in between. Germline V gene lookup returns CDR1 LGHNT and CDR2 FRNRAP. This chain's CDR3 is CASGLKGKGRATQYF. CDR3 in DNA: TGTGCTAGTGGTTTGAAGGGAAAGGGAAGGGCGACCCAGTACTTC.

This clone was seen more than once but under ten times. The chain carries TRBV30 and TRBJ1-2, with 7 bases aligning to TRBD1. Unmatched junction bases numbered 4, after V lost 0 bases and J lost 6 bases. This CDR3 comprises 13 residues. CDR1 GTSNPN and CDR2 SVGIG come from the germline V gene (reference sequence). The DNA of the CDR3 is TGTGCCTGGAGTGTAAACAGGGGAGATGGCTACACCTTC. This codes for CAWSVNRGDGYTF.

The chain has TRBV19 and TRBJ1-1, with a possible D match to TRBD1 (6 bases). Between the trimmed V and J ends, which lost 3 bases and 7 bases, there was a span of 9 bases. The germline CDR1 and CDR2 sequences are LNHDA and SQIVND (reference sequence). The CDR3 is 12 residues long. CDR3 residues: CASSIQGNEAFF. The CDR3 nucleotides are TGTGCCAGTAGTATCCAGGGGAATGAAGCTTTCTTT.

The sample holds a few counts of this clone. This rearrangement joins TRBV19 to TRBJ2-3, with D maybe TRBD1 (6 bases). The CDR3 spans 15 residues. V was pared by 7 bases and J by 3 bases, with 17 bases between. CDR1 is LNHDA and CDR2 is SQIVND in the germline V gene (reference sequence). CDR3 sequence reads: CASNRAGDMTDTQYF. The CDR3 nucleotides read TGTGCCAGTAATCGGGCAGGGGATATGACAGATACGCAGTATTTT.

V usage is TRBV2 and J usage is TRBJ1-1, with a possible D match to TRBD1 (6 bases). Germline loops: CDR1 SNHLY, CDR2 FYNNEI. The ends were cut back, 7 bases at V and 4 bases at J, with 10 bases in the middle. This CDR3 spans 12 amino acids. The CDR3 DNA follows: TGTGCCAGCACCAAAGGGGGCACTGAAGCTTTCTTT. Protein sequence: CASTKGGTEAFF.

This clone was counted a few times. The rearrangement joins TRBV28 to TRBJ2-1; D uncertain. Germline loops: CDR1 MDHEN, CDR2 SYDVKM. V lost 2 bases and J lost 9, with 5 bases in between. The CDR3 extends over 11 amino acids. The CDR3: CASSLSGEQFF. CDR3 nucleotides: TGTGCCAGCAGTTTAAGTGGTGAGCAGTTCTTC.

This chain connects TRBV27 to TRBJ1-6, with 7 bases matching TRBD1. Germline trimming cut 1 base from V and 7 bases from J; bases unmatched to any gene: 10. This CDR3 spans 17 amino acids. Germline CDR1 MNHEY, CDR2 SMNVEV (reference sequence). Written as DNA, the CDR3 is TGTGCCAGCAGTTTATATCCCGGAGGGGGCAAAAATTCACCCCTCCACTTT. It specifies CASSLYPGGGKNSPLHF.

Concerning this clone itself: Other DNA variants within this sample encode the same CDR3. The rearrangement uses TRBV30 and TRBJ2-5, with D unresolved. This CDR3 comprises 13 residues. The V and J ends lost 0 bases and 1 base respectively, with 6 bases between them. Germline V gene sequence: CDR1 GTSNPN, CDR2 SVGIG (reference sequence). The CDR3: CAWSVGSQETQYF. The CDR3 DNA follows: TGTGCCTGGAGTGTAGGGTCCCAAGAGACCCAGTACTTC.